One and the same sample provided the 2 T cell receptor beta chains below, sequenced in a study of vaccination effects on CD4 cells after COVID-19. Antigen-specific CD4+ T cells were expanded with viral peptide pools in the ViraFEST assay before sequencing. Subsequent to a culture period of under twelve days, CD4+ T cells were isolated. Vaccinees lacked prior SARS-CoV-2 infection and tested negative for nucleocapsid antibodies. Profiling relied on immunoSEQ multiplex PCR, and the TCRdb table lists in-frame clones only, not all of them. This table has 70,000 or so clones, 65% to 85% appearing once. No antigen is known for these receptors. The material sequenced was CD4+ T cells from PBMCs cultured with HCoV-NL63 spike peptides, taken before COVID-19 vaccination. These receptors originate from a human donor who received a COVID-19 vaccine.

V and J are TRBV3-1 (or the pseudogene TRBV3-2) and TRBJ1-1, with unresolved D. The CDR3 totals 13 residues. The germline gives CDR1 LGHDT, CDR2 YNNKEL (reference sequence). V was pared by 1 base and J by 0 bases, with 3 bases between. The CDR3 sequence: CASSQVMNTEAFF. As DNA, the CDR3 is TGTGCCAGCAGCCAAGTAATGAACACTGAAGCTTTCTTT.

The gene calls are TRBV6-5 and TRBJ2-2; unclear D gene. The CDR3 is 14 amino acids. The V and J ends lost 6 bases and 5 bases respectively, with 13 bases between them. Germline CDR1 MNHEY, CDR2 SVGAGI. CDR3 loop: CASRRSAGTGELFF. CDR3 sequence (DNA): TGTGCCAGCAGACGGTCAGCTGGAACCGGGGAGCTGTTTTTT.